This T cell receptor (beta chain) emerged from a study of Ad26.COV2.S vaccination and SARS-CoV-2 variants. Overall study: Administration of Ad26.COV2.S was intramuscular, either once or twice 56 days apart. General study results and limits: Total T cell responses were possibly underestimated by TCR breadth and depth analyses.

Only in-frame clones appear in the TCRdb table, and some are missing; sequencing was by immunoSEQ multiplex PCR. This table holds fewer than 800,000 clones, 80% to 90% found once. Regarding treatment: around 19 received Ad26.COV2.S at low or high dose, single or two shots; five or six received placebo; per-sample allocation not given. Samples analyzed were those drawn on day 63 after the first vaccine or placebo injection. On this clone: Its antigen remains unidentified.

The sequence came from a person between 18 and 65 years old who received the Ad26.COV2.S COVID-19 vaccine or a placebo. Material: peripheral blood, obtained in a trial of Ad26.COV2.S vaccine versus placebo.

The CDR3 bases are TGTGCCAGCAGTGAAGGGCGGGGGGCCTACGAGCAGTACTTC. Protein product: CASSEGRGAYEQYF. The chain is built from TRBV6-1 and TRBJ2-7, with 8 bases aligning to TRBD2. The CDR3 is made up of 14 amino acids. Trimming cost V 1 base and J 2 bases; bases outside gene matches: 1. Germline loops: CDR1 MNHNS, CDR2 SASEGT.